This T cell receptor beta chain comes out of a study of blood T cell repertoires in COVID-19. On the study more broadly: Acute-phase and convalescent COVID-19 samples originated in the United States, Italy and Spain.

The CDR3 covers 14 residues. Germline loops: CDR1 SEHNR, CDR2 FQNEAQ (reference sequence). The V end was cut by 4 bases, the J end by 3 bases, with 12 bases between. In the source study's methods: Estimation of nucleated cell counts was performed using reference gene primer amplification. Clones were sequenced by immunoSEQ multiplex PCR, and TCRdb holds only the in-frame ones, with some missing. Clone size and V and J calls were adopted from that table, with D and trimming inferred from the DNA. The sample has 250,000 or so clones, about 91% seen once. Participants spanned ages about 18 to 100 years and resided in roughly 26 US areas. Cohort assignment relied on participant-reported clinical history.

This chain joins TRBV7-9 and TRBJ1-2; perhaps TRBD1 as D (6 bases). The origin of this receptor is a middle-aged man who had been exposed to COVID-19. The sample consisted of PBMCs or T cells enriched from blood (not recorded which). The CDR3 here is CASSSPGGDYGYTF. The CDR3 DNA is TGTGCCAGCAGCTCCCCTGGGGGCGACTATGGCTACACCTTC.